The sample holds many counts of the clone carrying this T cell receptor beta chain. A J-beta primer mix and a sample-barcoded 5' primer were used in a second PCR of roughly 6 to 11 cycles. TCRdb itself ran the 5' RACE reads through MiXCR, one entry per CDR3 protein. The repertoire holds approximately 810,000 distinct CDR3 sequences, with more than 25% as singletons. This entry comes from a study of blood T cells in healthy people across ages. V shed 0 bases and J shed 5 bases, with 16 bases lying between them. The CDR3 is 16 residues long. CDR1 ENHRY and CDR2 SYGVKD come from the germline V gene. The sample consisted of blood. This chain joins TRBV10-3 and TRBJ1-2, with D unresolved. This clonotype was sampled from a woman of 80 years or more in good health. For the CDR3, the DNA is TGTGCCATCAGTGAGTCTGGCAGCTCGTCTCTATATGGCTACACCTTC. This sequence encodes CAISESGSSSLYGYTF.